The 28 T cell receptor beta chains listed next were all sequenced from one sample in a study of blood T cell repertoires in COVID-19. TCRdb's copy holds only in-frame clones and misses some; the assay was immunoSEQ multiplex PCR. Of some 87,000 clones in the sample, less than 85% are singletons; the top ten hold 7.5% to 9.5%. Specimen: peripheral blood. The receptors come from a man aged 45-60 years who had recovered from COVID-19.

The gene calls are TRBV9 and TRBJ2-2; TRBD1 matches at 10 bases. This CDR3 has 16 amino acids. Trimming cost V 6 bases and J 6 bases; bases outside gene matches: 11. The germline CDR1 and CDR2 sequences are SGDLS and YYNGEE. The CDR3 protein is CASTSQGTGVPGELFF. CDR3 coding DNA: TGTGCCAGCACCTCCCAGGGGACAGGGGTACCCGGGGAGCTGTTTTTT.

The rearrangement uses TRBV7-9 and TRBJ2-2; a possible D gene is TRBD1 (6 bases). This CDR3 is built from 14 residues. Germline assignment: CDR1 SEHNR and CDR2 FQNEAQ (reference sequence). V was trimmed by 5 bases and J by 5 bases, leaving 12 bases between them. The CDR3 nucleotides read TGTGCCAGCAGCCGAGTGGGGGCAACCGGGGAGCTGTTTTTT. It specifies CASSRVGATGELFF.

The J gene is TRBJ2-1, the V gene TRBV3-1 (or the pseudogene TRBV3-2); the D gene is possibly TRBD2 (5 bases). CDR1 and CDR2 from the germline V gene are LGHDT and YNNKEL (reference sequence). Trimming cost V 4 bases and J 0 bases, with 10 bases left between them. The CDR3 is 15 residues long. The CDR3 protein is CASSRGRLSYNEQFF. The CDR3 nucleotides are TGTGCCAGCAGCCGAGGGCGGCTCTCCTACAATGAGCAGTTCTTC.

This chain joins TRBV12-3 or TRBV12-4 and TRBJ1-2; 8 bases align to TRBD1. J gave up 7 bases and V 6 bases, and 7 bases lay outside the gene matches. This CDR3 spans 13 amino acids. CDR3 amino acids: CASSSGQGGGYTF. The CDR3 DNA is TGTGCCAGCAGCTCTGGACAGGGTGGTGGCTACACCTTC.

The chain is built from TRBV28 and TRBJ2-1; D not certain. This CDR3 comprises 14 residues. Germline V gives CDR1 MDHEN, CDR2 SYDVKM. The V end lost 5 bases, the J end lost 6 bases, and 14 bases lay between the germline ends. The CDR3 bases are TGTGCCAGCAGTCGCGGAAGCATGGGCAATGAGCAGTTCTTC. Translating gives CASSRGSMGNEQFF.

The chain is built from TRBV11-2 and TRBJ2-5; D perhaps matches TRBD1 (6 bases). V dropped 6 bases and J dropped 2 bases, with 16 bases sitting between them. The CDR3 sequence is 15 residues long. CDR1 SGHAT and CDR2 FQNNGV come from the germline V gene. CDR3 nucleotides: TGTGCCAGCAGTTCCCCTCTACAGGGACAAGAGACCCAGTACTTC. Translation: CASSSPLQGQETQYF. Filled out from reference TRBV11-2 and TRBJ2-5, the complete variable domain reads EAGVAQSPRYKIIEKRQSVAFWCNPISGHATLYWYQQILGQGPKLLIQFQNNGVVDDSQLPKDRFSAERLKGVDSTLKIQPAKLEDSAVYLCASSSPLQGQETQYFGPGTRLLVL.

The V gene is TRBV7-9, the J gene TRBJ2-3; 8 positions agree with TRBD2. Germline lookup yields CDR1 SEHNR and CDR2 FQNEAQ (reference sequence). The CDR3 runs 14 residues. Trimming at V came to 7 bases and at J to 3 bases, leaving 6 bases not matched to a gene. The CDR3 spells CASTGLASTDTQYF. Written as DNA, the CDR3 is TGTGCCAGCACTGGACTAGCTTCGACAGATACGCAGTATTTT.

This clone appeared a single time. The gene calls are TRBV11-2 and TRBJ1-2; perhaps TRBD1 as D (6 bases). The length of the CDR3 is 13 residues. Germline CDR1 and CDR2: SGHAT and FQNNGV. V gave up 7 bases and J gave up 7 bases, with 16 bases separating them. The CDR3 bases are TGTGCCAGCACCGCGGCAGGGGAAGTTGGCTACACCTTC. Encoded protein: CASTAAGEVGYTF.

The rearrangement uses TRBV5-8 and TRBJ2-7; TRBD1 aligns across 9 bases. The CDR3 totals 15 residues. The germline V gene encodes CDR1 SGHTS and CDR2 YDEGEE. Losses at the gene ends were 1 base for V and 2 bases for J; bases not matched to a gene: 4. The chain's CDR3 is CASSLPGTGTYEQYF. The CDR3 bases are TGTGCCAGCAGCTTGCCGGGGACAGGGACCTACGAGCAGTACTTC.

This sequence joins TRBV27 and TRBJ2-6, with D possibly being TRBD1 (6 bases). V lost 2 bases and J 3 bases, leaving 20 bases between the germline ends. The CDR3 runs to 19 residues. The germline gives CDR1 MNHEY, CDR2 SMNVEV (reference sequence). CDR3 nucleotide sequence: TGTGCCAGCAGTTTAAGCGGTCAAGGGGGTGGAAGTGGGGCCAACGTCCTGACTTTC. Translation gives CASSLSGQGGGSGANVLTF.

The chain couples TRBV7-2 to TRBJ1-1, with TRBD1 identical over 7 bases. Germline-derived CDR1 and CDR2 are SGHTA and FQGNSA. The CDR3 consists of 15 residues. V was pared by 3 bases and J by 5 bases, with 9 bases of the junction left unmatched. The DNA for the CDR3 is TGTGCCAGCAGCTTTAGTCCCGGACAGGCGACTGAAGCTTTCTTT. Translating gives CASSFSPGQATEAFF.

This CDR3 is CASGLQPGAGELFF. CDR3 DNA sequence: TGTGCTAGTGGTTTGCAGCCGGGGGCCGGGGAGCTGTTTTTT. V usage is TRBV12-5 and J usage is TRBJ2-2; a possible D gene is TRBD2 (6 bases). There are 14 residues in the CDR3. Germline V gene sequence: CDR1 LGHNT, CDR2 FRNRAP. V lost 2 bases to trimming and J lost 6 bases, with 10 bases between them. The variable domain in full, with the rest retrieved from reference TRBV12-5 and TRBJ2-2, is DARVTQTPRHKVTEMGQEVTMRCQPILGHNTVFWYRQTMMQGLELLAYFRNRAPLDDSGMPKDRFSAEMPDATLATLKIQPSEPRDSAVYFCASGLQPGAGELFFGEGSRLTVL.

This chain connects TRBV24-1 to TRBJ2-3; 8 bases are shared with TRBD2. The J segment lost 2 bases and the V segment lost 3 bases, leaving 9 bases of the junction unmatched. CDR3 length: 17 amino acids. The germline gives CDR1 KGHDR, CDR2 SFDVKD. The CDR3 loop reads CATSDPQAGASTDTQYF. The CDR3 DNA is TGTGCCACCAGTGATCCCCAAGCGGGAGCGTCCACAGATACGCAGTATTTT.

This chain connects TRBV13 to TRBJ2-5, with D possibly being TRBD2 (7 bases). With 5 bases removed from V and 2 bases from J, the gap between germline ends came to 15 bases. The germline V gene encodes CDR1 PRHDT and CDR2 FYEKMQ (reference sequence). There are 15 residues in the CDR3. The CDR3 loop is CASSRGAGKQETQYF. CDR3 coding DNA: TGTGCCAGCAGCCGGGGGGCAGGTAAACAAGAGACCCAGTACTTC.

The gene calls are TRBV9 and TRBJ2-1, with TRBD1 as a possible D gene (5 bases). The CDR3 has 13 residues. V was clipped by 2 bases and J by 9 bases, with 12 bases between them. CDR1 is SGDLS, CDR2 YYNGEE, per germline. The CDR3 sequence is CASSVTAQGEQFF. The CDR3 DNA is TGTGCCAGCAGCGTGACGGCCCAGGGTGAGCAGTTCTTC.

Only a few counts were recorded for this clone. The chain carries TRBV7-2 and TRBJ2-5; D may be TRBD2 (6 bases). The CDR3 totals 16 residues. Germline V gene sequence: CDR1 SGHTA, CDR2 FQGNSA. The V end was cut by 4 bases, the J end by 4 bases, with 19 bases between. This CDR3 is CASSSLGGGMIETQYF. CDR3 bases: TGTGCCAGCAGCTCCCTTGGGGGAGGCATGATAGAGACCCAGTACTTC.

The rearrangement joins TRBV19 to TRBJ1-2, with D hard to call. The CDR3 totals 14 residues. Germline V gene sequence: CDR1 LNHDA, CDR2 SQIVND (reference sequence). With 4 bases removed from V and 7 bases from J, the gap between germline ends came to 16 bases. CDR3 amino acids: CASSTGEDWAGYTF. The CDR3 DNA is TGTGCCAGTAGTACCGGCGAGGACTGGGCTGGCTACACCTTC.

J is TRBJ2-7 and V is TRBV7-2; TRBD2 matches at 8 bases. The CDR3 runs 15 residues. After removal of 1 base from V and 5 bases from J, the junction contained 7 bases not matched to a gene. Germline assignment: CDR1 SGHTA and CDR2 FQGNSA. CDR3 amino acids: CASSLGNGRVNEQYF. The DNA for the CDR3 is TGTGCCAGCAGCTTAGGGAACGGGAGGGTCAACGAGCAGTACTTC.

The chain uses TRBV11-3 and TRBJ2-2; D is unclear. The CDR3 loop spans 12 amino acids. The V end lost 6 bases, the J end lost 6 bases, and 8 bases lay between the germline ends. From germline, CDR1 is SGHNT and CDR2 YENEEA. DNA for the CDR3: TGTGCCAGCAGTTACAGAGCCGGGGAGCTGTTTTTT. Translated, it gives CASSYRAGELFF.

J is TRBJ1-2 and V is TRBV4-3; D unresolved. Germline V CDR1 and CDR2: LGHNA, YSLEER. V lost 0 bases and J lost 8, with 19 bases in between. The CDR3 is 16 amino acids. CDR3 DNA sequence: TGCGCCAGCAGCCAAGAGGGCGTGCTGGGCGAGAGCGGCTACACCTTC. Amino acid sequence: CASSQEGVLGESGYTF.

This clone was detected many times. The chain employs TRBV6-5 and TRBJ1-5; TRBD1 matches at 8 bases. V dropped 6 bases and J dropped 2; count of bases not matched to a gene: 3. CDR1 and CDR2 from the germline V gene are MNHEY and SVGAGI. The CDR3 is 14 residues long. This CDR3 reads CASRTDRGNQPQHF. The CDR3 DNA is TGTGCCAGCAGGACGGACAGGGGCAATCAGCCCCAGCATTTT.

CDR3 sequence (DNA): TGCGCCAGCAGCCCCAGGACTAGCGGGGGTTTGGTTCCTCGGGAGCAGTTCTTC. Encoded protein: CASSPRTSGGLVPREQFF. The gene calls are TRBV5-1 and TRBJ2-1, with TRBD2 matching 13 bases. The CDR3 sequence is 18 residues long. With 4 bases clipped from V and 10 bases from J, the junction kept 17 bases outside the gene matches. Germline loops: CDR1 SGHRS, CDR2 YFSETQ.

This chain joins TRBV19 and TRBJ2-1; TRBD2 agrees at 7 bases. CDR1 and CDR2 from the germline V gene are LNHDA and SQIVND (reference sequence). The CDR3 contains 15 residues. With V trimmed by 7 bases and J by 3 bases, 9 bases remained unmatched. The CDR3 DNA reads as TGTGCCAGTACCGCAACGGGGGGAGTCTACAATGAGCAGTTCTTC. Translating gives CASTATGGVYNEQFF.

The gene calls are TRBV14 and TRBJ2-7, with D possibly being TRBD1 (6 bases). This CDR3 is 15 amino acids long. The germline CDR1 and CDR2 sequences are SGHDN and FVKESK. V lost 6 bases, J lost 2 bases, and 17 bases lay in between. CDR3 in amino acids: CASRGTGSGTYEQYF. In DNA form, the CDR3 reads TGTGCCAGCAGAGGAACAGGGTCCGGGACCTACGAGCAGTACTTC.

J is TRBJ2-7 and V is TRBV10-1; 7 bases align to TRBD1. V lost 6 bases, J lost 5 bases, and 10 bases stayed unmatched. The CDR3 runs 14 residues. The germline gives CDR1 WNHNN, CDR2 SYGVQD (reference sequence). In nucleotides, the CDR3 is TGCGCCAGCAGCACCGGGACAGTCCTCCACGAGCAGTACTTC. Translating it yields CASSTGTVLHEQYF.

This chain connects TRBV29-1 to TRBJ2-7, with D maybe TRBD1 (6 bases). The CDR3 is 12 residues long. V was trimmed by 2 bases and J by 3 bases, leaving 8 bases between them. Germline V gene data show CDR1 as SQVTM and CDR2 as ANQGSEA. CDR3 in amino acids: CSVENRDYEQYF. In DNA, the CDR3 is TGCAGCGTTGAAAACAGGGACTACGAGCAGTACTTC.

In regard to this clone: The germline gene is not matched at one end of the junction; a read error may be the cause. The chain recombines TRBV5-4 with TRBJ2-1, with 10 bases matching TRBD1. Germline values: CDR1 SGHNT, CDR2 YYREEE (reference sequence). CDR3 length: 12 residues. CDR3 sequence (DNA): TGTGCCAACAGCCGGGACAGGGGTGAGCAGTTCTTC. Amino acid sequence: CANSRDRGEQFF.

J is TRBJ2-1 and V is TRBV7-8, with TRBD2 matching over 7 bases. V shed 2 bases, J shed 5 bases, and the junction held 6 bases outside the gene matches. The CDR3 is made up of 15 amino acids. From germline, CDR1 is SGHVS and CDR2 FQNEAQ. The CDR3 DNA sequence: TGTGCCAGCAGCTTACTCGCGGGAGATCACAATGAGCAGTTCTTC. It yields the protein CASSLLAGDHNEQFF.